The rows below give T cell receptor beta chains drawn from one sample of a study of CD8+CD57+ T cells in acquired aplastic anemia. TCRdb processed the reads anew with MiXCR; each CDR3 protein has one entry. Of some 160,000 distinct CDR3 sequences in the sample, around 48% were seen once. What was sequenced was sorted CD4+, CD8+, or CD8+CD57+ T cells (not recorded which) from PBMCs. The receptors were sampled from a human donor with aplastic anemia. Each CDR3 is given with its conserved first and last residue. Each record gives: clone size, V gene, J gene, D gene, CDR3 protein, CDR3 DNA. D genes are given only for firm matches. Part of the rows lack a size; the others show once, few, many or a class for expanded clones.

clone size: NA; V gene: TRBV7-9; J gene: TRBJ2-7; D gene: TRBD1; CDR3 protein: CASSTGTGSYEQYF; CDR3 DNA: TGTGCCAGCAGCACCGGGACAGGATCCTACGAGCAGTACTTC
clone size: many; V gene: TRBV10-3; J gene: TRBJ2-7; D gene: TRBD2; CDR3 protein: CALRRGDGPYEQYF; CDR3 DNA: TGTGCTTTACGGCGGGGGGACGGCCCCTACGAGCAGTACTTC
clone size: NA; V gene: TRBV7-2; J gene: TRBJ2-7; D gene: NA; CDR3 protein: CASNPSAEIYERYF; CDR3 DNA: TGTGCCAGCAACCCTTCAGCAGAGATCTACGAGCGGTACTTC
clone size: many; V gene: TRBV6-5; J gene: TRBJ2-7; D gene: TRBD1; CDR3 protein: CASSYEPGTGSAEHF; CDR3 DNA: TGTGCCAGCAGCTATGAACCTGGGACAGGGAGCGCCGAGCACTTC
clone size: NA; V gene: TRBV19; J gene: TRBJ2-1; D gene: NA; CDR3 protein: CASSIQEFPLNEQFF; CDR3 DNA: TGTGCCAGTAGTATTCAGGAGTTCCCCCTCAATGAGCAGTTCTTC
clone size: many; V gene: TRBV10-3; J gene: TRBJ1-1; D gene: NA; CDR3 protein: CAISESRDTEAFF; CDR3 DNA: TGTGCCATCAGTGAGTCGCGGGACACTGAAGCTTTCTTT
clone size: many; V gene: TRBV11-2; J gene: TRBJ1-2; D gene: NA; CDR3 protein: CASSRQLNGYTF; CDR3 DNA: TGTGCCAGCAGCCGACAGCTCAACGGCTACACCTTC
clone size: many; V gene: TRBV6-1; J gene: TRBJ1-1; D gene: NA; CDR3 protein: CASSEATRRVAFF; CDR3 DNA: TGTGCCAGCAGTGAAGCGACGAGAAGAGTAGCTTTCTTT
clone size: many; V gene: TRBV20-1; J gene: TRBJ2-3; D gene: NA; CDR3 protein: CSASPGRLLVTQYF; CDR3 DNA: TGCAGTGCTAGCCCGGGGCGGCTACTAGTTACGCAGTATTTT
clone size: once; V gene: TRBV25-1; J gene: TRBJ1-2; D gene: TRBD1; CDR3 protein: CASTSDLPGQGYGCTF; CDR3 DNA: TGTGCCAGCACATCAGACTTACCGGGACAGGGGTATGGCTGCACCTTC
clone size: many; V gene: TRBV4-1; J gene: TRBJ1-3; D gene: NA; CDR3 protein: CASSPSAVGNTIYF; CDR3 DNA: TGCGCCAGCAGCCCCTCCGCGGTTGGAAACACCATATATTTT
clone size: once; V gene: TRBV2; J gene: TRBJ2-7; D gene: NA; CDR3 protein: CASSEGNYEQYF; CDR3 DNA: TGTGCCAGCAGTGAAGGGAATTACGAGCAGTACTTC
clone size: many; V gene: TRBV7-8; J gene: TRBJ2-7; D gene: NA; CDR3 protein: CASSSRQRAYEQYF; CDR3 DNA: TGTGCCAGCAGCTCGAGACAGAGAGCCTACGAGCAGTACTTC
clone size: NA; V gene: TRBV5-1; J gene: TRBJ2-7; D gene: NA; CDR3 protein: CASSLAPFSYEQYF; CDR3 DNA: TGCGCCAGCAGCTTGGCACCGTTCTCCTACGAGCAGTACTTC
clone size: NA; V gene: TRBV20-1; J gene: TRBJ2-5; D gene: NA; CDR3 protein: CSATGTGGLETQYF; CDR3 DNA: TGCAGTGCCACTGGGACGGGTGGATTAGAGACCCAGTACTTC
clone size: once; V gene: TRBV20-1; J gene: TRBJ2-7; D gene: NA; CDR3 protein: CSARDSRGAHEQYF; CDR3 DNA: TGCAGTGCTAGAGATTCACGGGGGGCCCACGAGCAGTACTTC
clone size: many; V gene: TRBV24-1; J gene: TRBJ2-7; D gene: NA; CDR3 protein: CATSDTKTYEQYF; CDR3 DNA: TGTGCCACCAGTGATACAAAGACCTACGAGCAGTACTTC
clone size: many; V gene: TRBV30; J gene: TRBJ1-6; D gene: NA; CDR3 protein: CAWTGAYNSPLHF; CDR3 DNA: TGTGCCTGGACGGGAGCTTATAATTCACCCCTCCACTTT
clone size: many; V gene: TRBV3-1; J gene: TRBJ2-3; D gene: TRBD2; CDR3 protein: CASSTLAGVGSDTQYF; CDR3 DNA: TGTGCCAGCAGCACCTTAGCGGGAGTGGGATCAGATACGCAGTATTTT
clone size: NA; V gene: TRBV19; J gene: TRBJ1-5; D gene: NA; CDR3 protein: CASSILVEMNQPQHF; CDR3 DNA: TGTGCCAGTAGTATATTGGTGGAGATGAATCAGCCCCAGCATTTT
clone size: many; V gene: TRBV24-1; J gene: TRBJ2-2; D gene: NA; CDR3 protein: CATSDFGMGPNTGELFF; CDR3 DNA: TGTGCCACCAGTGATTTCGGGATGGGACCGAACACCGGGGAGCTGTTTTTT
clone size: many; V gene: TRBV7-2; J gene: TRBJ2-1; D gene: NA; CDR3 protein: CASSLGAASVSYNEQFF; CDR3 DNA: TGTGCCAGCAGCTTGGGCGCGGCTAGCGTCTCCTACAATGAGCAGTTCTTC
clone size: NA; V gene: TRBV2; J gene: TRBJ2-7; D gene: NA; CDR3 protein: CASSETLTYEQYF; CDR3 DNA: TGTGCCAGCAGTGAAACACTAACCTACGAGCAGTACTTC
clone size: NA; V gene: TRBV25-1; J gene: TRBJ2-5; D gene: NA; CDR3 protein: CASSEVAPETQYF; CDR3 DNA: TGTGCCAGCAGTGAAGTAGCTCCAGAGACCCAGTACTTC
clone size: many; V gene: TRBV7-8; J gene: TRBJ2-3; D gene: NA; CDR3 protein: CASSRTAGADYTQYF; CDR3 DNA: TGTGCCAGCAGCCGGACTGCAGGAGCGGATTATACGCAGTATTTT
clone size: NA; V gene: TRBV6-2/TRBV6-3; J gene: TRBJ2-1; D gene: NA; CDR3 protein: CASSYLPEGKEQFF; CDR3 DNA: TGTGCCAGCAGTTACCTTCCGGAGGGAAAGGAGCAGTTCTTC
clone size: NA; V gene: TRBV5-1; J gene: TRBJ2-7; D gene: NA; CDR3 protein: CASSLGTGVHEQYF; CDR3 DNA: TGCGCCAGCAGCTTGGGGACGGGGGTACACGAGCAGTACTTC
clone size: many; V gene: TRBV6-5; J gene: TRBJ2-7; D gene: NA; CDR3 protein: CASRTGRSEQYF; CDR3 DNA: TGTGCCAGCAGAACAGGGCGTAGCGAGCAGTACTTC
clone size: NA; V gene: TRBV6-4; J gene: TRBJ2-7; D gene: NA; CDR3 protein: CASRREAYGTYEQYF; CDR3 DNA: TGTGCCAGCAGGCGCGAGGCTTACGGAACCTACGAGCAGTACTTC
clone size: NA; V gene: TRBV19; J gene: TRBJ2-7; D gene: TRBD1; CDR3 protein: CASSRTGGPYEQYF; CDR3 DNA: TGTGCCAGCAGCCGCACAGGGGGCCCCTACGAGCAGTACTTC
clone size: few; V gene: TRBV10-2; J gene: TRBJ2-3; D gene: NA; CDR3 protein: CASSDVTHPASDTQYF; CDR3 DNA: TGCGCCAGCAGTGACGTTACCCACCCAGCTTCGGATACGCAGTATTTT
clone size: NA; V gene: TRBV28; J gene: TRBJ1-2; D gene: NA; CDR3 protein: CASTLRGRDGYTF; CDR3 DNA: TGTGCCAGCACCCTCCGGGGGCGCGATGGCTACACCTTC
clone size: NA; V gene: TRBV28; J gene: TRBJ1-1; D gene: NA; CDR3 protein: CASSLSSRGAFF; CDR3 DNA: TGTGCCAGCAGTTTATCCAGCCGTGGGGCTTTCTTT
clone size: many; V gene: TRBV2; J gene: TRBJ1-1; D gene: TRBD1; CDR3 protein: CASTSLGTGGSVGFF; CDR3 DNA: TGTGCCAGCACTTCATTGGGGACAGGGGGTAGTGTTGGTTTCTTT
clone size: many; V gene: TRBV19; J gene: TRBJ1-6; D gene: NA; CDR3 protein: CASSKLGRSPLHF; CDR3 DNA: TGTGCCAGTAGTAAGTTAGGGCGGTCACCCCTCCACTTT
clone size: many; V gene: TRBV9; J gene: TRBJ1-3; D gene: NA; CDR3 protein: CASRSGAGFGNTIYF; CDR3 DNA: TGTGCCAGCAGGTCAGGGGCGGGCTTCGGAAACACCATATATTTT
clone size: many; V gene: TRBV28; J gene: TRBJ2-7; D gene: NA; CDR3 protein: CASTGAGLYEQYF; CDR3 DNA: TGTGCCAGCACAGGGGCCGGACTCTACGAGCAGTACTTC
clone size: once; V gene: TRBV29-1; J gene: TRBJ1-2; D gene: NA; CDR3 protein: CSVQDYGYTF; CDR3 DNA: TGCAGCGTTCAGGACTATGGCTACACCTTC
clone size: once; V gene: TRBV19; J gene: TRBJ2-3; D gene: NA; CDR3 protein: CASKSPGRRSDTQYF; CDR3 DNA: TGTGCCAGTAAAAGTCCGGGGAGACGATCCGATACGCAGTATTTT
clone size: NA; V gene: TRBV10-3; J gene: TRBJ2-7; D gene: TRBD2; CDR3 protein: CATSHPRFGRGAYEQYF; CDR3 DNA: TGTGCCACCAGCCACCCCCGATTCGGACGGGGGGCCTACGAGCAGTACTTC
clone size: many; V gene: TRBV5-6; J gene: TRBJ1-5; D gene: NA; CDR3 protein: CASSLQGLDQPQHF; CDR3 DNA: TGTGCCAGCAGCTTGCAGGGCCTGGATCAGCCCCAGCATTTT
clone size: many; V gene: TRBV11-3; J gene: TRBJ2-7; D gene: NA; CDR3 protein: CASSLLRGRPEQYF; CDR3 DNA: TGTGCCAGCAGCTTACTTCGGGGACGGCCGGAGCAGTACTTC
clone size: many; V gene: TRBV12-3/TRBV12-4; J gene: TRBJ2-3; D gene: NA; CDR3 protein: CASRKRGGDTQYF; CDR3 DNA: TGTGCCAGCAGGAAAAGGGGGGGAGATACGCAGTATTTT
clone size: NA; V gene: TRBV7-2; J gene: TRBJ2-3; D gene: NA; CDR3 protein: CASSLVGNTQYF; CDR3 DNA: TGTGCCAGCAGCTTAGTGGGGAATACGCAGTATTTT
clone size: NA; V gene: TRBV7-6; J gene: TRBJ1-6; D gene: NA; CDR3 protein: CASSLKSSYNSPLHF; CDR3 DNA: TGTGCCAGCAGCTTAAAGAGCTCCTATAATTCACCCCTCCACTTT
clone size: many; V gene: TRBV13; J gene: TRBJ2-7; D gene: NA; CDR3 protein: CASSPTASSYEQYF; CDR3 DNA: TGTGCCAGCAGCCCGACTGCGAGCTCCTACGAGCAGTACTTC
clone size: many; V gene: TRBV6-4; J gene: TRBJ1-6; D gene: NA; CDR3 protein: CASSRTGTLDNSPLHF; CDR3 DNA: TGTGCCAGCAGTAGGACTGGGACACTGGATAATTCACCCCTCCACTTT
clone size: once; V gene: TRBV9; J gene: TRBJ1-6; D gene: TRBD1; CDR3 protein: CASSQGQVSPLHF; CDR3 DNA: TGTGCCAGCAGCCAAGGACAGGTGTCACCCCTCCACTTT
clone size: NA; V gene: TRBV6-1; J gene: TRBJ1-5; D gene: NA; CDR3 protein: CASSAGWDGNQPQHF; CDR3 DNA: TGTGCCAGCAGTGCAGGGTGGGATGGCAATCAGCCCCAGCATTTT
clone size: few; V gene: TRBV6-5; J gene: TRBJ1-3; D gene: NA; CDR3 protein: CASSYGTGSAGNTIYF; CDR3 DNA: TGTGCCAGCAGTTACGGGACGGGGTCGGCTGGAAACACCATATATTTT